This TCR beta chain appears in the sequencing data of a study of CD8 T cells in Susac syndrome. Study information: Patients with Susac syndrome were therapy-naive, on corticosteroids, or on intravenous immunoglobulin alone at the time that blood was drawn.

The CDR3 contains 15 residues. V dropped 3 bases and J dropped 7 bases, with 17 bases sitting between them. CDR1 is SGHRS and CDR2 is YFSETQ in the germline V gene. RNA amounts of roughly 0.5 to 1 ug underwent reverse transcription with random hexamers. Multiplex PCR with immunoSEQ amplified the TCR beta CDR3 across 54 Vbeta and 13 Jbeta. One entry per CDR3 protein results from TCRdb running MiXCR on the immunoSEQ multiplex PCR reads. The data show about 210,000 distinct CDR3 sequences, 94% seen once. The rearrangement joins TRBV5-1 to TRBJ1-3, with a weak D call TRBD1 (5 bases). The origin of this receptor is a human donor with Susac syndrome. Sequences were obtained from CD4+ T cells from PBMCs. CDR3: CASSSDPTGGNTIYF. CDR3 sequence (DNA): TGCGCCAGCAGCTCGGACCCCACCGGGGGGAACACCATATATTTT.